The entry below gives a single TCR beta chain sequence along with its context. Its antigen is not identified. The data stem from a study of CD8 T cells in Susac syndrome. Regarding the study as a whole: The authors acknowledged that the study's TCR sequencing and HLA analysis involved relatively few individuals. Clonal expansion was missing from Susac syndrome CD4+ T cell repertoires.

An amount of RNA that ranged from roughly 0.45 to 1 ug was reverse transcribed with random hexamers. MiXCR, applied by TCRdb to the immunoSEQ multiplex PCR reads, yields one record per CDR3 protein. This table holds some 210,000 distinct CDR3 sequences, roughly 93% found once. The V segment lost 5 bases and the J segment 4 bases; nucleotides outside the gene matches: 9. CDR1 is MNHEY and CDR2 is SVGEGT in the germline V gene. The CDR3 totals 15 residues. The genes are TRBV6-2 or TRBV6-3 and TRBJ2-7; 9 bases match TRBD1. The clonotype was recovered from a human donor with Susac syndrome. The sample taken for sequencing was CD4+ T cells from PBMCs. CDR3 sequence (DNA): TGTGCCAGCAGTAAGCCGGGACAGGGACTATACGAGCAGTACTTC. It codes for CASSKPGQGLYEQYF.